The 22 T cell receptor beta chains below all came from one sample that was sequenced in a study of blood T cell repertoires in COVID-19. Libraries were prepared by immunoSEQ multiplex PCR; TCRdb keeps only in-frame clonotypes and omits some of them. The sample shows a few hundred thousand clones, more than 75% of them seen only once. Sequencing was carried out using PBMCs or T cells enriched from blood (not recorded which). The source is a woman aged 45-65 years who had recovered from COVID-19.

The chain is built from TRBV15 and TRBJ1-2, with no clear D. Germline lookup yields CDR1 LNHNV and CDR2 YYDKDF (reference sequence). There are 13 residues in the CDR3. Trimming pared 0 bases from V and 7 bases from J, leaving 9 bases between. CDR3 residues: CATSRDSQPGYTF. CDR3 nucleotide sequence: TGTGCCACCAGCAGAGATTCACAGCCTGGCTACACCTTC.

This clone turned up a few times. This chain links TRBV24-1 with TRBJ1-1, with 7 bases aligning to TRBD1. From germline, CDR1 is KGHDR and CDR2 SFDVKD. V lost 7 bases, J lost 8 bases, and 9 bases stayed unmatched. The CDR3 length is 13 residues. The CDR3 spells CATRGQTNWEAFF. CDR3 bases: TGTGCCACCAGGGGACAGACCAACTGGGAAGCTTTCTTT.

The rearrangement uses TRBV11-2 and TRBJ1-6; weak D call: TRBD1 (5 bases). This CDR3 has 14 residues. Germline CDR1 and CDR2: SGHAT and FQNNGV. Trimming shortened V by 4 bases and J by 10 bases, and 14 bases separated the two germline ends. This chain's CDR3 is CASSSTQGFSPLHF. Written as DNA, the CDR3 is TGTGCCAGCAGCTCAACGCAGGGCTTCTCACCCCTCCACTTT.

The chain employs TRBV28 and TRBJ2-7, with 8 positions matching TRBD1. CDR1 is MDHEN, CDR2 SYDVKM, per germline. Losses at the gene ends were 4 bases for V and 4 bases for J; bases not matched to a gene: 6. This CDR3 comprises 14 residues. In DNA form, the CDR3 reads TGTGCCAGCAGTTCGTTCCAGGGGGCTTACGAGCAGTACTTC. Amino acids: CASSSFQGAYEQYF.

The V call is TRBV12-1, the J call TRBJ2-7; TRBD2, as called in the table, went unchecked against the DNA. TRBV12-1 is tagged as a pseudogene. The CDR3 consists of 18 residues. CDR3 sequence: CASSPLFVPSGSSYEQYF. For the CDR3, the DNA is TGTGCCAGCAGCCCCCTCTTTGTTCCCAGCGGAAGCTCCTACGAGCAGTACTTC.

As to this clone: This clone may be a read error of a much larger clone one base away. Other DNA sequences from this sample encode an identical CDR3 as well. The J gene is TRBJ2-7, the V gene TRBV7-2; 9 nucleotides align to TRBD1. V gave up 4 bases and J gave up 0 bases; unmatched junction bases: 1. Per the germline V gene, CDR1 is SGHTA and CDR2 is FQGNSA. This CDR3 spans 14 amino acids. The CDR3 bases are TGTGCCAGCAGCTCGGACAGGGGCTCCTACGAGCAGTACTTC. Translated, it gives CASSSDRGSYEQYF. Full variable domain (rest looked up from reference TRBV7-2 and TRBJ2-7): GAGVSQSPSNKVTEKGKDVELRCDPISGHTALYWYRQSLGQGLEFLIYFQGNSAPDKSGLPSDRFSAERTGGSVSTLTIQRTQQEDSAVYLCASSSDRGSYEQYFGPGTRLTVT.

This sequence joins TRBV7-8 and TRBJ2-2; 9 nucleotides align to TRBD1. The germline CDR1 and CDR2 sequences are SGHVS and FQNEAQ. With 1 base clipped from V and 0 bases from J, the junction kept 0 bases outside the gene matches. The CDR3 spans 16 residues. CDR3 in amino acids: CASSLGDRANTGELFF. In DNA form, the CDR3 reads TGTGCCAGCAGCTTAGGGGACAGGGCGAACACCGGGGAGCTGTTTTTT.

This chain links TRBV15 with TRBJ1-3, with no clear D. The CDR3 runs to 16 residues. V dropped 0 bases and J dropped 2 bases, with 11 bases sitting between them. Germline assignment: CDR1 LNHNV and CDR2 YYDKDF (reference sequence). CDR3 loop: CATSRDGTATGNTIYF. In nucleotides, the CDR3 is TGTGCCACCAGCAGAGATGGTACAGCCACTGGAAACACCATATATTTT.

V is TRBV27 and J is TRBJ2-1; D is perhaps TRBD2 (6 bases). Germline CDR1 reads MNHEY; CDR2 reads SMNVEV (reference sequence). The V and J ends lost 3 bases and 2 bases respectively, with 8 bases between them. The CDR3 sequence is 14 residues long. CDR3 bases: TGTGCCAGCAGTTTTAGCGGCCCCTACAATGAGCAGTTCTTC. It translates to CASSFSGPYNEQFF.

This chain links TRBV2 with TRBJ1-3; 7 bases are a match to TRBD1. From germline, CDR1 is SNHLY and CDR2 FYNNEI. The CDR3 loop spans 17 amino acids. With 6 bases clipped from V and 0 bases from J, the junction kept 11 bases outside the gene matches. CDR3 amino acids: CASRPGQRAFSGNTIYF. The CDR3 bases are TGTGCCAGCAGACCGGGACAGCGAGCTTTCTCTGGAAACACCATATATTTT.

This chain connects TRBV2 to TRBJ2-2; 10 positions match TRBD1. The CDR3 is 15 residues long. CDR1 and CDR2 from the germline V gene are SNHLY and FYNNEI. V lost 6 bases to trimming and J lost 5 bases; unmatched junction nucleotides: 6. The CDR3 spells CASRRTGGNTGELFF. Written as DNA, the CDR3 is TGTGCCAGCAGGCGGACAGGGGGAAATACCGGGGAGCTGTTTTTT.

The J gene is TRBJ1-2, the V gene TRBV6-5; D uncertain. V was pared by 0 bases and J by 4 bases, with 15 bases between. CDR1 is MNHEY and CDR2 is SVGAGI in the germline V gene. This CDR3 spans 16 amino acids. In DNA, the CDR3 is TGTGCCAGCAGTTACTCTCACTATGGGTGTAGCTATGGCTACACCTTC. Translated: CASSYSHYGCSYGYTF.

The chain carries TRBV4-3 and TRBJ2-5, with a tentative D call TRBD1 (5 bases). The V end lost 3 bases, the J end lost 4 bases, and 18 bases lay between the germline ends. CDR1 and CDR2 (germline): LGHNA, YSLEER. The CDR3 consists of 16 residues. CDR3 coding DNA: TGCGCCAGCAGCCACTCTTGGGGCGGAATTGGAGAGACCCAGTACTTC. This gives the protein CASSHSWGGIGETQYF.

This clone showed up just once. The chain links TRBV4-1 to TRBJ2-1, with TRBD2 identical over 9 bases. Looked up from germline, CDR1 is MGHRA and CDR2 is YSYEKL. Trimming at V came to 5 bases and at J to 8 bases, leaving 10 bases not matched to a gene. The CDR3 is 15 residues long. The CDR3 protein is CASSISGSGVYEQFF. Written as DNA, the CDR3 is TGCGCCAGCAGCATTAGCGGGAGTGGGGTCTATGAGCAGTTCTTC.

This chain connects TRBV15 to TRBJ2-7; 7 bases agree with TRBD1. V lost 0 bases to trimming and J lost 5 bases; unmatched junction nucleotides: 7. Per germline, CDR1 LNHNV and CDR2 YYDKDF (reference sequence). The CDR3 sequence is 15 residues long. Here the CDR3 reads CATSRDRGQENEQYF. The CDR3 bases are TGTGCCACCAGCAGAGATCGTGGACAGGAAAACGAGCAGTACTTC. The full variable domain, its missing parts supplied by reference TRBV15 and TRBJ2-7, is DAMVIQNPRYQVTQFGKPVTLSCSQTLNHNVMYWYQQKSSQAPKLLFHYYDKDFNNEADTPDNFQSRRPNTSFCFLDIRSPGLGDTAMYLCATSRDRGQENEQYFGPGTRLTVT.

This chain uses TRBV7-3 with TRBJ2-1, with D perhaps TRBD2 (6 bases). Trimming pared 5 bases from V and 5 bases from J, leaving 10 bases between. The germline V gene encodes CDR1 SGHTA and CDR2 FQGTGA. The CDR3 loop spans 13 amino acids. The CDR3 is CASSKTRDNEQFF. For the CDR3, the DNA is TGTGCCAGCAGCAAGACTAGGGACAATGAGCAGTTCTTC.

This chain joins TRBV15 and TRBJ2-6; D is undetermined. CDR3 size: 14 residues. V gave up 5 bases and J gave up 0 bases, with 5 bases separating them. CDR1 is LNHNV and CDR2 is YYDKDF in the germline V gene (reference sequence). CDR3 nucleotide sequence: TGTGCCACCAGCGGTAGCTCTGGGGCCAACGTCCTGACTTTC. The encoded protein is CATSGSSGANVLTF.

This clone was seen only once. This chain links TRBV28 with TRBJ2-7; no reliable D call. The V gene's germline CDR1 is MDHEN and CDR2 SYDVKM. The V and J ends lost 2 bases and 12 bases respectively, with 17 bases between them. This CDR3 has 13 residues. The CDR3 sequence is CASSLRVPGVAYF. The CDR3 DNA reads TGTGCCAGCAGTTTAAGAGTACCCGGCGTAGCGTACTTC.

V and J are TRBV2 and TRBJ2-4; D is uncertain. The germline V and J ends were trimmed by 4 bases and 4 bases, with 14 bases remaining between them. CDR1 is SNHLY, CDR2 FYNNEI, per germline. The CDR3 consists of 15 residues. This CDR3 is CASSALSASKNIQYF. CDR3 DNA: TGTGCCAGCAGTGCTTTGAGCGCCTCGAAAAACATTCAGTACTTC.

Written as DNA, the CDR3 is TGTGCCAGCCGGTGGGGCACCTACAATGAGCAGTTCTTC. This sequence encodes CASRWGTYNEQFF. This rearrangement joins TRBV27 to TRBJ2-1, with D possibly matching TRBD1 (5 bases). Germline CDR1 and CDR2: MNHEY and SMNVEV (reference sequence). V was shortened by 8 bases and J by 2 bases, with 10 bases between the two germline ends. CDR3 length equals 13 residues.

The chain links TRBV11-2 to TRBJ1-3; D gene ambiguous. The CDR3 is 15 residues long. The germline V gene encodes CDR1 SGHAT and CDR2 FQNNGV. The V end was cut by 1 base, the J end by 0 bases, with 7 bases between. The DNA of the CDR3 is TGTGCCAGCAGCTTAGCAGGCTCCTCTGGAAACACCATATATTTT. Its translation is CASSLAGSSGNTIYF. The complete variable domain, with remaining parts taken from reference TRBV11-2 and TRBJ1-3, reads EAGVAQSPRYKIIEKRQSVAFWCNPISGHATLYWYQQILGQGPKLLIQFQNNGVVDDSQLPKDRFSAERLKGVDSTLKIQPAKLEDSAVYLCASSLAGSSGNTIYFGEGSWLTVV.

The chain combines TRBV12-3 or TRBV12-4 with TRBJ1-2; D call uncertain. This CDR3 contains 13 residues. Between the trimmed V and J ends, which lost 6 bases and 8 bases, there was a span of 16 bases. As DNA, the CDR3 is TGTGCCAGCAGCCCTTTTCGGGATAAAGGCTACACCTTC. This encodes CASSPFRDKGYTF.